These 21 T cell receptor beta chains originate from one sample sequenced in a study of chemoradiotherapy in HPV16-positive cancers. Here immunoSEQ multiplex PCR was the method, and the copy in TCRdb shows in-frame clones only, minus some. The repertoire holds approximately 5,000 clones, with 79% as singletons. The sample here was tumor tissue, taken from a patient who underwent chemoradiotherapy. Receptor source: a human donor with HPV-associated anogenital cancer.

Only one count was recorded for this clone. The V call is TRBV7-3, the J call TRBJ2-1; 10 positions agree with TRBD1. J lost 7 bases, V lost 5 bases, and 8 bases had no gene match. This CDR3 spans 15 amino acids. The germline V gene has CDR1 SGHTA and CDR2 FQGTGA. CDR3 protein: CASSRDRGPYNEQFF. In nucleotides, the CDR3 is TGTGCCAGCAGCCGAGACAGGGGGCCTTATAATGAGCAGTTCTTC. The full variable domain, with the rest looked up from reference TRBV7-3 and TRBJ2-1, is GAGVSQTPSNKVTEKGKYVELRCDPISGHTALYWYRQSLGQGPEFLIYFQGTGAADDSGLPNDRFFAVRPEGSVSTLKIQRTERGDSAVYLCASSRDRGPYNEQFFGPGTRLTVL.

The DNA for the CDR3 is TGTGCCAGCAGTTCTACAGGGGAGGGCTACACCTTC. Its translation: CASSSTGEGYTF. This chain links TRBV6-5 with TRBJ1-2, with TRBD1 matching over 7 bases. This CDR3 contains 12 residues. J gave up 8 bases and V 4 bases, and 4 bases lay outside the gene matches. Germline CDR1 is MNHEY and CDR2 is SVGAGI.

The rearrangement links TRBV21-1 to TRBJ2-2; the table's D call TRBD1 went unverified against the DNA. TRBV21-1 is a pseudogene. The CDR3 sequence is 16 residues long. In DNA, the CDR3 is TGTGCCAGCAGCAAGGTAGGGACAACTGACACCGGGGAGCTGTTTTTT. Amino acid sequence: CASSKVGTTDTGELFF.

V gene TRBV28 combines with J gene TRBJ2-1; D unclear. Trimming shortened V by 0 bases and J by 10 bases, and 4 bases separated the two germline ends. The CDR3 runs to 11 residues. Germline V gives CDR1 MDHEN, CDR2 SYDVKM. In DNA, the CDR3 is TGTGCCAGCAGTTTATGGGGGGAGCAGTTCTTC. Residues: CASSLWGEQFF.

This rearrangement joins TRBV5-6 to TRBJ1-1, with 7 bases lining up with TRBD1. With V trimmed by 4 bases and J by 5 bases, 14 bases remained unmatched. This CDR3 is built from 16 residues. Germline CDR1 is SGHDT and CDR2 is YYEEEE. CDR3 sequence: CASSPDLRGAGTEAFF. Written as DNA, the CDR3 is TGTGCCAGCAGCCCTGACCTCAGGGGGGCGGGAACTGAAGCTTTCTTT.

This clone occurred a few times. This chain uses TRBV30 with TRBJ2-5; D unresolved. Germline V gives CDR1 GTSNPN, CDR2 SVGIG (reference sequence). V was trimmed by 2 bases and J by 5 bases, leaving 9 bases between them. The CDR3 contains 12 residues. CDR3 sequence: CAWSRFLETQYF. CDR3 DNA sequence: TGTGCCTGGAGTCGTTTTCTCGAGACCCAGTACTTC.

The chain employs TRBV6-5 and TRBJ1-6; D gene ambiguous. Per germline, CDR1 MNHEY and CDR2 SVGAGI. V was cut by 0 bases and J by 6 bases, with 6 bases left in between. This CDR3 is 14 amino acids long. Here the CDR3 DNA reads TGTGCCAGCAGTTACTCCCGGATTAATTCACCCCTCCACTTT. Protein product: CASSYSRINSPLHF.

The DNA of the CDR3 is TGTGCCAGCAGTGAGTCTAACGGGAGCACAGATACGCAGTATTTT. This translates into CASSESNGSTDTQYF. V and J are TRBV6-4 and TRBJ2-3, with no clear D. V was clipped by 3 bases and J by 0 bases, with 10 bases between them. CDR1 and CDR2 (germline): MRHNA, SNTAGT. The CDR3 runs to 15 residues.

This clone was found once. Here the CDR3 reads CAISEPAGRGRWGYTF. CDR3 in DNA: TGTGCCATCAGTGAGCCCGCGGGCAGGGGTCGTTGGGGCTACACCTTC. V gene TRBV10-3 combines with J gene TRBJ1-2; maybe TRBD1 (6 bases). V was clipped by 2 bases and J by 8 bases, with 21 bases between them. CDR3 length: 16 residues. Germline CDR1 reads ENHRY; CDR2 reads SYGVKD.

The genes are TRBV7-8 and TRBJ2-1; D gene uncertain. The germline gives CDR1 SGHVS, CDR2 FQNEAQ. This CDR3 region has 13 residues. V was clipped by 1 base and J by 6 bases, with 7 bases between them. In DNA, the CDR3 is TGTGCCAGCAGCTTAGGGACCACCAATGAGCAGTTCTTC. Its translation: CASSLGTTNEQFF.

The rearrangement links TRBV5-1 to TRBJ2-5; 8 positions match TRBD2. The CDR3 has 15 residues. Germline values: CDR1 SGHRS, CDR2 YFSETQ. V was clipped by 4 bases and J by 5 bases; unmatched bases: 10. CDR3 bases: TGCGCCAGCAGCCCGGCCGGGACTAGGGTGGAGACCCAGTACTTC. Translated, it gives CASSPAGTRVETQYF.

The chain joins TRBV6-5 to TRBJ1-2; TRBD1 might be the D (5 bases). Trimming pared 6 bases from V and 2 bases from J, leaving 7 bases between. There are 12 residues in the CDR3. Germline CDR1 is MNHEY and CDR2 is SVGAGI. CDR3 amino acids: CASSRDNYGYTF. CDR3 DNA: TGTGCCAGCAGCCGGGACAACTATGGCTACACCTTC.

This clone turned up a few times. The V and J genes are TRBV7-6 and TRBJ1-1; 9 bases match TRBD1. The germline CDR1 and CDR2 sequences are SGHVS and FNYEAQ. This CDR3 is 15 amino acids long. With 6 bases clipped from V and 1 base from J, the junction kept 6 bases outside the gene matches. The CDR3 DNA follows: TGTGCCAGCAGTTCGGTACAGGGGGCGAACACTGAAGCTTTCTTT. This translates into CASSSVQGANTEAFF.

The V call is TRBV5-5, the J call TRBJ2-7; the D is unclear. Looked up from germline, CDR1 is SGHKS and CDR2 is YYEKEE (reference sequence). Trimming cost V 0 bases and J 4 bases, with 11 bases left between them. CDR3 size: 14 residues. The CDR3 nucleotides are TGTGCCAGCAGCTTGGATCCGATGGGGTACGAGCAGTACTTC. This translates into CASSLDPMGYEQYF.

This clone was observed a few times. The chain carries TRBV29-1 and TRBJ2-1; D is unclear. The germline CDR1 and CDR2 sequences are SQVTM and ANQGSEA. CDR3 length equals 11 residues. Between the trimmed V and J ends, which lost 4 bases and 8 bases, there was a span of 9 bases. The CDR3 loop is CSVAGLDEQFF. CDR3 nucleotide sequence: TGCAGCGTTGCCGGGCTGGATGAGCAGTTCTTC.

The table lists this clone with a count of one. The rearrangement uses TRBV28 and TRBJ1-2; 7 nucleotides align to TRBD1. The CDR3 runs to 18 residues. The trim removed 5 bases at V and 6 bases at J, leaving 21 bases unmatched. The germline V gene encodes CDR1 MDHEN and CDR2 SYDVKM. CDR3: CASSADRMTVIRGDGYTF. CDR3 bases: TGTGCCAGCAGTGCGGACAGGATGACGGTAATTAGAGGAGATGGCTACACCTTC.

The chain combines TRBV7-2 with TRBJ1-1, with D maybe TRBD1 (6 bases). CDR1 and CDR2 (germline): SGHTA, FQGNSA. The CDR3 consists of 15 residues. V was shortened by 1 base and J by 2 bases, with 11 bases between the two germline ends. The CDR3 sequence is CASSLGGQHNTEAFF. In DNA form, the CDR3 reads TGTGCCAGCAGCTTAGGGGGGCAGCATAACACTGAAGCTTTCTTT.

This clone occurred once. The V call is TRBV6-6, the J call TRBJ1-5; perhaps TRBD1 as D (5 bases). Germline V CDR1 and CDR2: MNHNY, SVGAGI (reference sequence). V lost 4 bases and J 6 bases, leaving 16 bases between the germline ends. The CDR3 contains 15 residues. CDR3 region: CASSSLQVRGQPQHF. The CDR3 DNA is TGTGCCAGCAGTTCTTTACAGGTGCGAGGTCAGCCCCAGCATTTT.

J is TRBJ2-2 and V is TRBV2; 8 nucleotides match TRBD2. Germline loops: CDR1 SNHLY, CDR2 FYNNEI. The J segment lost 0 bases and the V segment lost 5 bases, leaving 2 bases of the junction unmatched. The CDR3 sequence is 15 residues long. Written as DNA, the CDR3 is TGTGCCAGCAGTCTGACTAGCGCGAACACCGGGGAGCTGTTTTTT. Translating it yields CASSLTSANTGELFF.

J is TRBJ1-3 and V is TRBV13; D not resolved. CDR3 length equals 15 residues. V was shortened by 0 bases and J by 0 bases, with 6 bases between the two germline ends. Germline loops: CDR1 PRHDT, CDR2 FYEKMQ (reference sequence). The CDR3 DNA reads TGTGCCAGCAGCTTAGGGCAGTACTCTGGAAACACCATATATTTT. This encodes CASSLGQYSGNTIYF.

The CDR3 spells CASSGLASYEQYF. DNA of the CDR3: TGTGCCAGCAGTGGGCTGGCCTCCTACGAGCAGTACTTC. The chain joins TRBV6-1 to TRBJ2-7; D remains ambiguous. Germline V gives CDR1 MNHNS, CDR2 SASEGT. The CDR3 totals 13 residues. With 4 bases removed from V and 0 bases from J, the gap between germline ends came to 7 bases.